These 6 T cell receptor beta chains came from one sample sequenced in a study of blood T cells in healthy people across ages. Using a J-beta primer mix together with a sample-barcoded 5' primer, a second PCR was run for roughly 7 to 11 cycles. TCRdb ran MiXCR on the 5' RACE reads and lists one entry per CDR3 protein. The sample consists of approximately 800,000 distinct CDR3 sequences, 30% to 45% of them appearing once. Material for sequencing was blood. The receptors shown here come from a man aged 18 to 35 in good health.

This sequence joins TRBV4-3 and TRBJ2-5, with 7 bases identical to TRBD1. Germline values: CDR1 LGHNA, CDR2 YSLEER. The J segment lost 3 bases and the V segment lost 1 base, leaving 8 bases of the junction unmatched. The length of the CDR3 is 16 residues. The CDR3 DNA sequence: TGCGCCAGCAGCCAAGGGGACAGTCAAACCAAAGAGACCCAGTACTTC. This gives the protein CASSQGDSQTKETQYF.

This clonotype showed up just a few times. The rearrangement links TRBV4-2 to TRBJ2-4; 10 nucleotides align to TRBD2. This CDR3 has 15 amino acids. With V trimmed by 1 base and J by 8 bases, 5 bases remained unmatched. Germline lookup yields CDR1 LGHNA and CDR2 YNFKEQ. The CDR3 sequence: CASSQAAGGLDIQYF. The CDR3, as DNA: TGTGCCAGCAGCCAAGCAGCGGGGGGGCTTGACATTCAGTACTTC.

This clonotype has at least ten counts. The gene calls are TRBV5-1 and TRBJ2-3, with 13 bases lining up with TRBD2. V trimming: 4 bases; J trimming: 6 bases; junction bases outside the gene matches: 8. The V gene's germline CDR1 is SGHRS and CDR2 YFSETQ. The CDR3 is 16 amino acids. This CDR3 is CASSHGLAGALDTQYF. Written as DNA, the CDR3 is TGCGCCAGCAGCCACGGACTAGCGGGGGCTCTTGATACGCAGTATTTT.

The J gene is TRBJ2-1, the V gene TRBV12-3 or TRBV12-4; possibly TRBD2 for D (6 bases). The DNA matches TRBJ2-7 better at its end, which makes the J call doubtful. This CDR3 comprises 15 residues. CDR3 sequence (DNA): TGTGCCAGCAGCCGCGGGGATGGCTCCTACAATGAGCAGTACTTC. This translates into CASSRGDGSYNEQYF.

The chain couples TRBV11-2 to TRBJ1-5; D is unclear. This CDR3 has 14 residues. Germline CDR1 reads SGHAT; CDR2 reads FQNNGV. V dropped 4 bases and J dropped 0 bases, with 7 bases sitting between them. CDR3 in DNA: TGTGCCAGCAGCTCACGGGCTAGCAATCAGCCCCAGCATTTT. It yields the protein CASSSRASNQPQHF.

Of note for this clonotype: A read error is possible here, since a much larger clone lies one base away. The chain links TRBV12-3 or TRBV12-4 to TRBJ1-2; D uncertain. The length of the CDR3 is 11 residues. Trimming stripped 6 bases from V and 10 bases from J, with 12 bases between. Here the CDR3 DNA reads TGTGCCAGCAGGGTTTCGGGTGACTACACCTTC. Translated: CASRVSGDYTF.